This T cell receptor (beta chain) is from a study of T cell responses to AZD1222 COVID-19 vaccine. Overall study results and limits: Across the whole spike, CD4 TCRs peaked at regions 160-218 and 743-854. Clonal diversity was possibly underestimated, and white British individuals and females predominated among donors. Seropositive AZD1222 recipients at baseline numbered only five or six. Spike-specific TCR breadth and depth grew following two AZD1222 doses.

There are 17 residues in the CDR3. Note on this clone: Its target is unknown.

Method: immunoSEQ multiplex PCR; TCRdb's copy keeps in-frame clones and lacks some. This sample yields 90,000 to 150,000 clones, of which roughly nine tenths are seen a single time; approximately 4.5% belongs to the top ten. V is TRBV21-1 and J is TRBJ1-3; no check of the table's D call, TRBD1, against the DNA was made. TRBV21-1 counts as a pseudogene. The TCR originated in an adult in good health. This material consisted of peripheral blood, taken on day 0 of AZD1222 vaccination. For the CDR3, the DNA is TGTGCCAGCAGCGAAGGGACAGGGGTGTTCTCCGGAAACACCATATATTTT. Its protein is CASSEGTGVFSGNTIYF.